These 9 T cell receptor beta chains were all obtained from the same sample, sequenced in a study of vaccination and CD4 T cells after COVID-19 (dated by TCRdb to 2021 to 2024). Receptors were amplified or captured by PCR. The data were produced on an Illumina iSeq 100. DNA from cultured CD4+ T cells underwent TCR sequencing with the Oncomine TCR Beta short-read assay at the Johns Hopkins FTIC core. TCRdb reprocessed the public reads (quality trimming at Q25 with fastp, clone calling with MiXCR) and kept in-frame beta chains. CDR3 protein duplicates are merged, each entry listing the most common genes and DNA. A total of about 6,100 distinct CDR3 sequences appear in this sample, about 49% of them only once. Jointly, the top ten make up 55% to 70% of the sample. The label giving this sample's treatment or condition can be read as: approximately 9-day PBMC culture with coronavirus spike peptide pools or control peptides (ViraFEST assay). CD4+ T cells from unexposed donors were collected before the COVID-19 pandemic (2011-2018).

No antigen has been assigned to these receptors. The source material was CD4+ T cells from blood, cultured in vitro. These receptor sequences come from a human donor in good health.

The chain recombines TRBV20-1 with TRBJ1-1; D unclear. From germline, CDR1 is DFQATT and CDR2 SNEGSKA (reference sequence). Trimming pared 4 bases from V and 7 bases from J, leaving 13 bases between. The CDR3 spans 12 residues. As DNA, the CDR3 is TGCAGTGCTAAGCTGCAGGCCCATGAAGCTTTCTTT. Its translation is CSAKLQAHEAFF.

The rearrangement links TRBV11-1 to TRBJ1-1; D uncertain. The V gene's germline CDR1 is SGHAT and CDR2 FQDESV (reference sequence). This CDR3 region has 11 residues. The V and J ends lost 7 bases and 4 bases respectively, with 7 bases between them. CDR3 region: CASMTFTEAFF. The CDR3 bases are TGTGCCAGCATGACTTTCACTGAAGCTTTCTTT.

CDR3 in amino acids: CASSDRGRGGNQPQHF. The CDR3 DNA sequence: TGTGCCAGCAGTGATAGAGGGAGAGGTGGCAATCAGCCCCAGCATTTT. The J gene is TRBJ1-5, the V gene TRBV6-1, with no clear D. The germline V and J ends were trimmed by 3 bases and 2 bases, with 14 bases remaining between them. Germline-derived CDR1 and CDR2 are MNHNS and SASEGT. This CDR3 region has 16 residues.

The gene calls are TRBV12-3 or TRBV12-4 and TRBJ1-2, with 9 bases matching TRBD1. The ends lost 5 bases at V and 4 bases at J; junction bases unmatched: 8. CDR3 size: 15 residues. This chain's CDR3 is CASSALTGGGYGYTF. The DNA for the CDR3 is TGTGCCAGCAGTGCTCTTACAGGGGGCGGCTATGGCTACACCTTC.

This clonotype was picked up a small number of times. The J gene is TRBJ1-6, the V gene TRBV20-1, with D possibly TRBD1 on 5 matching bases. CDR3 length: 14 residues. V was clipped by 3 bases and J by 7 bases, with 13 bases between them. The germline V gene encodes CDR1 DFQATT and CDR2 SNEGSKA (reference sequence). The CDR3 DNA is TGCAGTGCTAGCGCCGGGACCGCAAATTCACCCCTCCACTTT. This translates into CSASAGTANSPLHF.

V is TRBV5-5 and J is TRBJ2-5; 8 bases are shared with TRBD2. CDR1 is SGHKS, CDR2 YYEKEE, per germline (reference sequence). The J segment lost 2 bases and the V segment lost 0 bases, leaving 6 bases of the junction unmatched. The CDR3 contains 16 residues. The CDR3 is CASSLVTSVVQETQYF. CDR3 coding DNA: TGTGCCAGCAGCTTGGTGACTAGCGTAGTTCAAGAGACCCAGTACTTC.

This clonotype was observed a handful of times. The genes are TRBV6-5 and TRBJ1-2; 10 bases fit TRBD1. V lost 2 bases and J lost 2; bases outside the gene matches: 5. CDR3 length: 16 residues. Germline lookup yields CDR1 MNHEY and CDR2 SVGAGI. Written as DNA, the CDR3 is TGTGCCAGCAGTTACGTCCGGACAGGGGGGAACTATGGCTACACCTTC. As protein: CASSYVRTGGNYGYTF.

The CDR3 coding sequence is TGTGCCAGCATTGCGGCAGCGGGGTTTGAGACCCAGTACTTC. Translated, it gives CASIAAAGFETQYF. The chain couples TRBV6-1 to TRBJ2-5, with TRBD2 identical over 7 bases. J was trimmed by 5 bases and V by 7 bases; bases with no gene match: 10. The length of the CDR3 is 14 residues. Germline assignment: CDR1 MNHNS and CDR2 SASEGT.

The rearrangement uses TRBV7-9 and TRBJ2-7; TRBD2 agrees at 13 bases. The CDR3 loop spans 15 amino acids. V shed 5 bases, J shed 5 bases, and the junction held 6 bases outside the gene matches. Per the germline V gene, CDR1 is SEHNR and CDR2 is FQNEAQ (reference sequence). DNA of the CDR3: TGTGCCAGCAGCCAGGGACTAGCGGGGCCCCACGAGCAGTACTTC. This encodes CASSQGLAGPHEQYF.